These 27 T cell receptor beta chains share one sample of origin, sequenced in a study of cytomegalovirus exposure and HLA in healthy donors. Data came from immunoSEQ multiplex PCR; TCRdb stores just in-frame clones and leaves some out. Among 250,000 to 350,000 clones listed, 88% were seen once. The sequenced sample was PBMCs. Receptors were obtained from a young woman in good health and CMV-seronegative.

In its sample, this clone was seen a few times. This chain uses TRBV5-8 with TRBJ1-2, with 8 bases identical to TRBD1. CDR3 length: 13 residues. Looked up from germline, CDR1 is SGHTS and CDR2 is YDEGEE. The J segment lost 6 bases and the V segment lost 2 bases, leaving 3 bases of the junction unmatched. The CDR3: CASSFRTGNGYTF. CDR3 sequence (DNA): TGTGCCAGCAGCTTCCGGACAGGGAATGGCTACACCTTC.

In its sample, this clone was seen a few times. The rearrangement joins TRBV4-1 to TRBJ2-7; TRBD2 matches 8 bases. The CDR3 covers 14 residues. Germline CDR1 is MGHRA and CDR2 is YSYEKL. Trimming at V came to 1 base and at J to 5 bases, leaving 4 bases not matched to a gene. The CDR3 nucleotides read TGCGCCAGCAGCCAAGTGGGACTAGGTGACGAGCAGTACTTC. Protein product: CASSQVGLGDEQYF.

The chain joins TRBV19 to TRBJ2-3, with D possibly TRBD1 on 5 matching bases. V dropped 4 bases and J dropped 2 bases, with 13 bases sitting between them. Germline CDR1 reads LNHDA; CDR2 reads SQIVND (reference sequence). The CDR3 is 15 amino acids. CDR3 DNA sequence: TGTGCCAGTAGTACCGCTGGGGCGAACACAGATACGCAGTATTTT. This encodes CASSTAGANTDTQYF.

The chain couples TRBV9 to TRBJ2-3, with 14 nucleotides matching TRBD2. The CDR3 runs 15 residues. The ends lost 5 bases at V and 6 bases at J; junction bases unmatched: 5. CDR1 and CDR2 from the germline V gene are SGDLS and YYNGEE. CDR3 sequence (DNA): TGTGCCAGCAGTGCGACTAGCGGGAGGGCGGATACGCAGTATTTT. It codes for CASSATSGRADTQYF.

The chain uses TRBV6-5 and TRBJ2-5, with D uncertain. V was clipped by 5 bases and J by 5 bases, with 6 bases between them. The CDR3 sequence is 11 residues long. Germline V CDR1 and CDR2: MNHEY, SVGAGI. This CDR3 is CASSVVETQYF. The CDR3 DNA reads as TGTGCCAGCAGTGTCGTCGAGACCCAGTACTTC.

V gene TRBV28 combines with J gene TRBJ1-3; no firm D call. V lost 3 bases to trimming and J lost 8 bases, with 14 bases between them. Germline CDR1 MDHEN, CDR2 SYDVKM. This CDR3 has 14 amino acids. This CDR3 is CASSLSQADDTIYF. The CDR3 DNA follows: TGTGCCAGCAGTTTGAGTCAGGCCGACGACACCATATATTTT. Combining the CDR3 with reference TRBV28 and TRBJ1-3 gives the whole variable domain DVKVTQSSRYLVKRTGEKVFLECVQDMDHENMFWYRQDPGLGLRLIYFSYDVKMKEKGDIPEGYSVSREKKERFSLILESASTNQTSMYLCASSLSQADDTIYFGEGSWLTVV.

V is TRBV28 and J is TRBJ2-7; possibly TRBD1 for D (8 bases). The V gene's germline CDR1 is MDHEN and CDR2 SYDVKM. Trimming shortened V by 7 bases and J by 4 bases, and 26 bases separated the two germline ends. There are 17 residues in the CDR3. The CDR3 DNA sequence: TGTGCCAGCATCTATACAGGGGGGGAGGGAAGGTGGTACGAGCAGTACTTC. This sequence encodes CASIYTGGEGRWYEQYF.

The chain combines TRBV28 with TRBJ2-1; tentative D call: TRBD2 (6 bases). The germline V gene encodes CDR1 MDHEN and CDR2 SYDVKM. The CDR3 is 16 amino acids. Trimming took 7 bases from V and 4 from J, leaving 20 bases between them. As DNA, the CDR3 is TGTGCCAGCACCCCGCTCCCGCGGGAACAGTACAATGAGCAGTTCTTC. Translating it yields CASTPLPREQYNEQFF.

The table lists this clone with a count of one. The V call is TRBV25-1, the J call TRBJ2-7; D perhaps matches TRBD2 (6 bases). V lost 1 base and J lost 3, with 16 bases in between. This CDR3 comprises 16 residues. Per germline, CDR1 MGHDK and CDR2 SYGVNS. The CDR3 is CASSESASVADYEQYF. The CDR3 coding sequence is TGTGCCAGCAGTGAATCGGCTTCGGTAGCGGACTACGAGCAGTACTTC.

This chain joins TRBV7-2 and TRBJ1-5; D possibly corresponds to TRBD1 (5 bases). The V end was cut by 5 bases, the J end by 5 bases, with 10 bases between. This CDR3 has 13 amino acids. Germline assignment: CDR1 SGHTA and CDR2 FQGNSA. CDR3 sequence reads: CASSLRGDQPQHF. DNA of the CDR3: TGTGCCAGCAGCCTCCGGGGGGATCAGCCCCAGCATTTT.

V is TRBV5-1 and J is TRBJ1-1; TRBD1 is a possible D gene (5 bases). With 2 bases removed from V and 7 bases from J, the gap between germline ends came to 18 bases. The germline V gene has CDR1 SGHRS and CDR2 YFSETQ. The CDR3 spans 15 residues. As DNA, the CDR3 is TGCGCCAGCAGCTTCCAAGGGGCGGCTAACGGTGAAGCTTTCTTT. Amino acids: CASSFQGAANGEAFF. Supplemented by reference TRBV5-1 and TRBJ1-1, the full variable domain reads KAGVTQTPRYLIKTRGQQVTLSCSPISGHRSVSWYQQTPGQGLQFLFEYFSETQRNKGNFPGRFSGRQFSNSRSEMNVSTLELGDSALYLCASSFQGAANGEAFFGQGTRLTVV.

The V and J genes are TRBV12-5 and TRBJ2-7; D might be TRBD1 (6 bases). This CDR3 has 12 amino acids. Per germline, CDR1 LGHNT and CDR2 FRNRAP. V was cut by 6 bases and J by 4 bases, with 10 bases left in between. The CDR3 DNA is TGTGCTAGTGGGGGGACACCTTACGAGCAGTACTTC. Its translation is CASGGTPYEQYF. Full variable domain (rest looked up from reference TRBV12-5 and TRBJ2-7): DARVTQTPRHKVTEMGQEVTMRCQPILGHNTVFWYRQTMMQGLELLAYFRNRAPLDDSGMPKDRFSAEMPDATLATLKIQPSEPRDSAVYFCASGGTPYEQYFGPGTRLTVT.

J is TRBJ2-2 and V is TRBV19; D is unclear. Trimming took 5 bases from V and 0 from J, leaving 10 bases between them. There are 15 residues in the CDR3. The V gene's germline CDR1 is LNHDA and CDR2 SQIVND (reference sequence). The CDR3 region is CASSVDITNTGELFF. The CDR3 DNA reads TGTGCCAGTAGTGTCGACATTACGAACACCGGGGAGCTGTTTTTT.

V usage is TRBV2 and J usage is TRBJ1-2, with TRBD1 matching 7 bases. The CDR3 is 14 residues long. Germline CDR1 and CDR2: SNHLY and FYNNEI. V shed 5 bases, J shed 5 bases, and the junction held 8 bases outside the gene matches. DNA for the CDR3: TGTGCCAGCAGTTTCCGACAGGGACGGTATGGCTACACCTTC. Residues: CASSFRQGRYGYTF.

This chain uses TRBV27 with TRBJ2-7; 8 positions match TRBD2. CDR3 length: 15 amino acids. CDR1 MNHEY and CDR2 SMNVEV come from the germline V gene (reference sequence). Trimming removed 6 bases from V and 2 bases from J; junction bases left unmatched: 9. DNA for the CDR3: TGTGCCAGCAGACCTACCGGGACTAGGCCCTACGAGCAGTACTTC. It codes for CASRPTGTRPYEQYF.

The chain uses TRBV19 and TRBJ1-2, with unresolved D. Between the trimmed V and J ends, which lost 4 bases and 4 bases, there was a span of 19 bases. Germline lookup yields CDR1 LNHDA and CDR2 SQIVND (reference sequence). CDR3 length: 16 amino acids. The CDR3 loop reads CASSTPWGEAFYGYTF. The CDR3 coding sequence is TGTGCCAGTAGTACCCCCTGGGGAGAAGCTTTCTATGGCTACACCTTC.

The rearrangement uses TRBV5-5 and TRBJ2-7; 9 bases agree with TRBD2. Trimming at V came to 7 bases and at J to 5 bases, leaving 10 bases not matched to a gene. Germline CDR1 SGHKS, CDR2 YYEKEE (reference sequence). CDR3 length: 14 residues. CDR3 in amino acids: CASLPRGGLHEQYF. The CDR3 DNA is TGTGCCAGCTTACCGCGGGGGGGGCTCCACGAGCAGTACTTC.

The genes are TRBV6-7 and TRBJ2-1; 7 bases match TRBD2. TRBV6-7 is an open reading frame whose function is uncertain. There are 17 residues in the CDR3. J was trimmed by 2 bases and V by 0 bases; bases with no gene match: 7. The CDR3 bases are TGTGCCAGCAGTTACTCGAAAGGAGCGGGACCCTACAATGAGCAGTTCTTC. Amino acid sequence: CASSYSKGAGPYNEQFF.

The J gene is TRBJ2-1, the V gene TRBV13; TRBD2 agrees at 8 bases. CDR1 is PRHDT, CDR2 FYEKMQ, per germline (reference sequence). This CDR3 contains 15 residues. V trimming: 5 bases; J trimming: 4 bases; junction bases outside the gene matches: 7. CDR3 DNA: TGTGCCAGCAGCCTTTTTACTAGCGGATACAATGAGCAGTTCTTC. It translates to CASSLFTSGYNEQFF.

The genes are TRBV15 and TRBJ2-5; D possibly corresponds to TRBD1 (5 bases). CDR1 and CDR2 (germline): LNHNV, YYDKDF (reference sequence). The CDR3 is 16 residues long. Trimming pared 1 base from V and 1 base from J, leaving 13 bases between. This CDR3 is CATSRGQLESQETQYF. In DNA form, the CDR3 reads TGTGCCACCAGCAGAGGACAGTTGGAGTCCCAAGAGACCCAGTACTTC.

The chain couples TRBV15 to TRBJ1-2; D remains unclear. Germline V CDR1 and CDR2: LNHNV, YYDKDF (reference sequence). V lost 0 bases, J lost 2 bases, and 16 bases lay in between. CDR3 length equals 17 residues. CDR3 residues: CATSRDSFGGHNYGYTF. The CDR3 coding sequence is TGTGCCACCAGCAGAGATTCTTTTGGAGGCCACAACTATGGCTACACCTTC.

The chain employs TRBV18 and TRBJ2-5; no definite D call. CDR1 is KGHSH, CDR2 LQKENI, per germline. This CDR3 spans 13 amino acids. V lost 2 bases to trimming and J lost 4 bases, with 8 bases between them. The CDR3 loop is CASSPWAGETQYF. CDR3 nucleotide sequence: TGTGCCAGCTCACCATGGGCAGGAGAGACCCAGTACTTC.

The V and J genes are TRBV11-2 and TRBJ2-7; maybe TRBD2 (6 bases). The germline CDR1 and CDR2 sequences are SGHAT and FQNNGV. Trimming shortened V by 3 bases and J by 8 bases, and 20 bases separated the two germline ends. The CDR3 has 15 residues. CDR3 nucleotides: TGTGCCAGCAGCTTTCGGTGGGAGGACCCTCCTCAGCAGTACTTC. It encodes CASSFRWEDPPQQYF.

The chain uses TRBV18 and TRBJ1-6; D is possibly TRBD1 (6 bases). This CDR3 is 17 amino acids long. V dropped 2 bases and J dropped 0 bases, with 11 bases sitting between them. The germline V gene has CDR1 KGHSH and CDR2 LQKENI. DNA for the CDR3: TGTGCCAGCTCACCAAGACAGGAAAGCTCCTATAATTCACCCCTCCACTTT. Its translation is CASSPRQESSYNSPLHF. The full variable domain, with the rest looked up from reference TRBV18 and TRBJ1-6, is NAGVMQNPRHLVRRRGQEARLRCSPMKGHSHVYWYRQLPEEGLKFMVYLQKENIIDESGMPKERFSAEFPKEGPSILRIQQVVRGDSAAYFCASSPRQESSYNSPLHFGNGTRLTVT.

The CDR3 DNA reads as TGTGCCAGCAGCCGACTAGCGGGAGGTAACTCTGGGGCCAACGTCCTGACTTTC. Residues: CASSRLAGGNSGANVLTF. The rearrangement joins TRBV7-8 to TRBJ2-6; 13 bases line up with TRBD2. From germline, CDR1 is SGHVS and CDR2 FQNEAQ. The CDR3 has 18 residues. V shed 5 bases and J 0 bases; nucleotides not matched to a gene: 4.

The rearrangement joins TRBV29-1 to TRBJ1-1, with D tentatively TRBD1 (5 bases). Trimming left V 4 bases short and J 4 bases short, with 16 bases between. The CDR3 has 14 residues. Germline V gene data show CDR1 as SQVTM and CDR2 as ANQGSEA. The CDR3 nucleotides read TGCAGCGTTGGGACATGGGATGGTAGCACTGAAGCTTTCTTT. This codes for CSVGTWDGSTEAFF. The full variable domain, completed using reference TRBV29-1 and TRBJ1-1, is SAVISQKPSRDICQRGTSLTIQCQVDSQVTMMFWYRQQPGQSLTLIATANQGSEATYESGFVIDKFPISRPNLTFSTLTVSNMSPEDSSIYLCSVGTWDGSTEAFFGQGTRLTVV.

The rearrangement joins TRBV15 to TRBJ2-7; 11 nucleotides match TRBD1. The CDR3 is made up of 15 amino acids. Germline values: CDR1 LNHNV, CDR2 YYDKDF (reference sequence). V dropped 1 base and J dropped 3; count of bases not matched to a gene: 2. The CDR3 coding sequence is TGTGCCACCAGCAGAGCCGGGACAGGGGGCTACGAGCAGTACTTC. Its translation: CATSRAGTGGYEQYF.